This TCR beta chain derives from a study of blood T cell repertoires in COVID-19. Across the whole study: The origin of the acute and convalescent COVID-19 samples was the United States, Italy and Spain. From T cells, B-cell-depleted T cells, or PBMCs came the material, which was cDNA or gDNA.

CDR1 and CDR2 (germline): MNHEY, SVGEGT. The CDR3 consists of 15 residues. Trimming cost V 0 bases and J 1 base, with 7 bases left between them. Authors' methods: Amplification of reference gene primers was used by the study to estimate nucleated cell counts. The assay was immunoSEQ multiplex PCR, and TCRdb's table has in-frame clones only and misses some. V and J calls plus clone size are reproduced from that table; the DNA served to infer D and trimming. Altogether some 70,000 clones are present, 80% being singletons, with the ten largest covering approximately 12%. The chain recombines TRBV6-2 or TRBV6-3 with TRBJ1-5; D is undetermined. The TCR was taken from a human donor in a cohort sampled during active COVID-19. Sequencing was carried out using peripheral blood. CDR3 protein: CASSYSQQSNQPQHF. The CDR3 DNA reads as TGTGCCAGCAGTTACTCACAGCAAAGCAATCAGCCCCAGCATTTT.